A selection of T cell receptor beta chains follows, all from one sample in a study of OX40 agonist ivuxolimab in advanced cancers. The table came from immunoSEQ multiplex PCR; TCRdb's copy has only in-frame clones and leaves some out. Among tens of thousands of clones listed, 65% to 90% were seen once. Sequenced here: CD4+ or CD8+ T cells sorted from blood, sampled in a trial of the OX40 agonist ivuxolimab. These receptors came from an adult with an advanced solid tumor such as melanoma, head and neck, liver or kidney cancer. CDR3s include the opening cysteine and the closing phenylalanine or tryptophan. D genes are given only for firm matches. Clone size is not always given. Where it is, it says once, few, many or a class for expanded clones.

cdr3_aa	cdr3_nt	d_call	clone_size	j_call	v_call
CASTSDRGYEQYF	TGTGCCAGCACCTCGGACAGGGGCTACGAGCAGTACTTC	TRBD1	.	TRBJ2-7	TRBV6-5
CASSVDGGDTEAFF	TGCGCCAGCAGCGTGGACGGTGGGGACACTGAAGCTTTCTTT	.	once	TRBJ1-1	TRBV5-1
CASNLRAGANEKLFF	TGTGCCAGTAACCTTCGGGCAGGGGCTAATGAAAAACTGTTTTTT	.	.	TRBJ1-4	TRBV19
CASRHTSGSYEQYF	TGTGCCAGCAGACACACTAGCGGGAGTTACGAGCAGTACTTC	TRBD2	.	TRBJ2-7	TRBV5-8
CASSSQREDRGHNTGELFF	TGTGCCAGCAGCTCCCAGAGGGAGGACAGGGGGCACAACACCGGGGAGCTGTTTTTT	TRBD1	.	TRBJ2-2	TRBV9
CASSGQRYTEAFF	TGTGCCAGCTCTGGACAGAGATACACTGAAGCTTTCTTT	.	.	TRBJ1-1	TRBV18
CASTAAGNTGELFF	TGCGCCAGCACGGCGGCGGGGAACACCGGGGAGCTGTTTTTT	.	.	TRBJ2-2	TRBV5-1
CAISPSGGNTGELFF	TGTGCCATCAGCCCATCGGGGGGGAACACCGGGGAGCTGTTTTTT	TRBD2	.	TRBJ2-2	TRBV10-3
CASSPIKIEDTEAFF	TGCGCCAGCAGCCCGATAAAGATAGAGGACACTGAAGCTTTCTTT	.	.	TRBJ1-1	TRBV5-1
CASSDSFGRAVIEQFF	TGTGCCAGCAGTGACTCGTTCGGGAGGGCCGTTATTGAGCAGTTCTTC	TRBD2	.	TRBJ2-1	TRBV6-4
CASSPDSSYGYTF	TGTGCCAGCAGCCCGGACAGTAGCTATGGCTACACCTTC	.	once	TRBJ1-2	TRBV5-4
CASLGGNQPQHF	TGTGCCAGCCTTGGGGGCAATCAGCCCCAGCATTTT	.	few	TRBJ1-5	TRBV6-1
CASSPGLAGGAYEQYF	TGCGCCAGCAGCCCGGGACTAGCGGGAGGCGCCTACGAGCAGTACTTC	TRBD2	.	TRBJ2-7	TRBV5-1
CASSGDRGALDF	TGTGCCAGCAGTGGGGACAGGGGCGCCTTGGATTTT	TRBD1	.	TRBJ1-3	TRBV2
CASSLGPGGADNSPLHF	TGCGCCAGCAGCTTGGGGCCAGGGGGCGCCGATAATTCACCCCTCCACTTT	TRBD1	once	TRBJ1-6	TRBV5-1
CASSPGTGGEKLFF	TGTGCCAGCAGTCCAGGGACAGGGGGCGAAAAACTGTTTTTT	TRBD1	.	TRBJ1-4	TRBV28
CASSYPPDGEQFF	TGTGCCAGCAGTTACCCCCCCGACGGTGAGCAGTTCTTC	.	.	TRBJ2-1	TRBV6-5
CASSLVWRSGYEQYF	TGTGCCAGCAGCTTAGTTTGGCGGAGTGGGTACGAGCAGTACTTC	.	.	TRBJ2-7	TRBV11-3
CASSLGQDTDTQYF	TGCGCCAGCAGCTTGGGCCAGGACACAGATACGCAGTATTTT	.	.	TRBJ2-3	TRBV5-1
CASSLSSGREYEQYF	TGTGCCAGCAGCTTAAGTAGCGGGAGGGAGTACGAGCAGTACTTC	TRBD2	.	TRBJ2-7	TRBV7-3
CASSGQLQETQYF	TGTGCCAGCAGTGGGCAGCTCCAAGAGACCCAGTACTTC	.	.	TRBJ2-5	TRBV6-1
CASSLGGRADTQYF	TGTGCCAGCAGTTTAGGAGGGAGGGCAGATACGCAGTATTTT	TRBD2	.	TRBJ2-3	TRBV28
CASSDTATNEKLFF	TGCGCCAGCAGCGACACTGCAACTAATGAAAAACTGTTTTTT	.	.	TRBJ1-4	TRBV5-1
CASSGGPGTGANVLTF	TGTGCCAGCAGCGGGGGACCTGGAACCGGGGCCAACGTCCTGACTTTC	.	.	TRBJ2-6	TRBV7-6
CASSDPNTGELFF	TGTGCCAGCAGTGACCCGAACACCGGGGAGCTGTTTTTT	.	.	TRBJ2-2	TRBV6-4
CASSLVLDNEQFF	TGCGCCAGCAGCTTGGTTCTGGACAATGAGCAGTTCTTC	.	.	TRBJ2-1	TRBV5-1
CASSPGTGGDEQYF	TGTGCCAGCTCACCCGGGACAGGGGGCGACGAGCAGTACTTC	TRBD1	.	TRBJ2-7	TRBV18
CAWSVPGANVLTF	TGTGCCTGGAGTGTACCTGGGGCCAACGTCCTGACTTTC	.	.	TRBJ2-6	TRBV30
CASSLVAGADTQYF	TGTGCCAGCAGCTTAGTGGCGGGAGCGGATACGCAGTATTTT	TRBD2	.	TRBJ2-3	TRBV7-2
CASLAGGRDEQFF	TGTGCCAGCCTAGCGGGGGGACGGGATGAGCAGTTCTTC	TRBD2	.	TRBJ2-1	TRBV11-2
CASSLPEAGYNEQFF	TGTGCCAGCAGCTTACCAGAAGCGGGATACAATGAGCAGTTCTTC	TRBD2	.	TRBJ2-1	TRBV7-2
CASSPFIAGQETQYF	TGTGCCAGCAGTCCCTTTATAGCGGGGCAAGAGACCCAGTACTTC	TRBD2	.	TRBJ2-5	TRBV27
CASSETTGGQETQYF	TGTGCCAGCAGTGAAACGACAGGAGGGCAGGAGACCCAGTACTTC	.	few	TRBJ2-5	TRBV6-1
CAWRKKRGRVDEQFF	TGTGCCTGGAGAAAAAAAAGGGGGCGGGTGGATGAACAGTTCTTC	TRBD1	.	TRBJ2-1	TRBV30
CATQDQTGSGEQYF	TGTGCCACCCAAGATCAAACAGGGTCGGGGGAGCAGTACTTC	.	once	TRBJ2-7	TRBV19
CASSEQGAGEAFF	TGTGCCAGCAGTGAACAGGGGGCAGGTGAAGCTTTCTTT	TRBD1	.	TRBJ1-1	TRBV6-4
CASSSLTGGGGYTF	TGTGCCAGCAGTAGCCTAACAGGGGGAGGTGGCTACACCTTC	TRBD1	.	TRBJ1-2	TRBV6-6
CATSGGYSSGNTIYF	TGTGCCACCTCCGGTGGGTACAGCTCTGGAAACACCATATATTTT	.	.	TRBJ1-3	TRBV28
CASSLEYEQYF	TGTGCCAGCAGCTTAGAGTACGAGCAGTACTTC	.	.	TRBJ2-7	TRBV11-3
CASSDEPPSYNEQFF	TGTGCCAGCAGTGATGAACCTCCCTCCTACAATGAGCAGTTCTTC	.	.	TRBJ2-1	TRBV2